This T cell receptor beta chain was identified in a study of blood T cell repertoires in COVID-19 (dated by TCRdb to 2018 to 2020). With regard to the full study: The collaborator samples originated in the United States, Italy and Spain and spanned the acute and convalescent phases of COVID-19. The prospective study material was composed of cDNA or gDNA derived from T cells, B-cell-depleted T cells, or PBMCs. Deeply sampled blood TCRbeta repertoires from subjects exposed to, actively infected with, or recovered from COVID-19 were included in the dataset. The repertoires were made available in a free public database intended to serve as a resource for research on the immune response to SARS-CoV-2. The samples were drawn from the first 160 participants of the ongoing ImmuneRACE study and from 1,254 subjects provided by 6 global collaborators. Sample metadata almost always included a de-identified subject ID, COVID-19 status, age in years and sex. Where HLA class I and class II types were available, the types were taken from metadata supplied by the sample provider, not from assay-based typing. General findings and caveats noted by the study authors: The quantity of clinical and demographic metadata differed by source and by participant and was supplied without curation.

The collaborating institutions used their own protocols to collect whole blood in K2EDTA tubes. For TCRbeta analysis, collaborator samples were shipped as frozen whole blood, as isolated PBMCs, or as DNA extracted from either sample type. The immunoSEQ Assay, a bias-controlled multiplex PCR, was used to amplify TCRbeta CDR3 regions from genomic DNA. The paper's processing steps were these. Nucleated cell counts per sample were estimated from amplification of reference gene primers within the assay. Sequence reads were collapsed and filtered to measure the absolute abundance of every unique TCRbeta CDR3 rearrangement. For each sample, productive Simpson clonality was calculated as the square root of Simpson's diversity index over productive rearrangements. The source is immuneACCESS, and TCRdb retained only in-frame sequences with V and J called. Part of the clones is not carried over; for the studies checked, unresolved V genes explain less than half of this, and the remainder is unexplained. V and J calls plus clone size are reproduced from that table; the DNA served to infer D and trimming. For this sample the table gives around 220,000 clones, of which approximately 82% were detected only once. The ten biggest clones cover approximately 4.9% of the sample.

As to this clone: The antigen it recognizes is unknown. The input lacks base qualities; no much larger clone sits a single base away.

The sample was peripheral blood. The sequence was obtained from a woman older than 75 with active or convalescent COVID-19.

The sequenced DNA is TGTGCCAGCAGCACTCCTCCGCCGCTGGACAGGAGGTTACCCACAGATACGCAGTATTTT. Its protein product is CASSTPPPLDRRLPTDTQYF. The sequence links TRBV21-1 to TRBJ2-3; the tabulated D call, TRBD1, remains unverified against the DNA. TRBV21-1 is recorded as a pseudogene. Measured from the cysteine to the phenylalanine, the CDR3 is 20 residues long. Solely the CDR3 DNA is kept, with 60 bases framed from the first base.